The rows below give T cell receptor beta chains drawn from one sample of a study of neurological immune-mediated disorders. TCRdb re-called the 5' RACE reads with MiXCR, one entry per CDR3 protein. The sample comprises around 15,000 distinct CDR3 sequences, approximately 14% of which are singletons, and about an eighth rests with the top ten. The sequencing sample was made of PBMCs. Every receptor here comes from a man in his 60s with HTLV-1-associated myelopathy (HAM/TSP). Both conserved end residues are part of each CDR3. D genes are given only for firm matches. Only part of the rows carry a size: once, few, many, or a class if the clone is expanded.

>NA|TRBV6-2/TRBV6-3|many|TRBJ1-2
CASSYHERYGYTF
TGTGCCAGCAGTTACCATGAGAGGTATGGCTACACCTTC
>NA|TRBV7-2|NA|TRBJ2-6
CASSFRVFGANVLTF
TGTGCCAGCAGCTTCAGGGTTTTTGGGGCCAACGTCCTGACTTTC
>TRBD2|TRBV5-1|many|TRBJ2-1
CASSPGGIIPNEQFF
TGCGCCAGCAGCCCGGGGGGGATCATTCCCAATGAGCAGTTCTTC
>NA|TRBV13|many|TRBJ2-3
CASSLSPGTDTQYF
TGTGCCAGCAGCTTAAGCCCGGGCACAGATACGCAGTATTTT
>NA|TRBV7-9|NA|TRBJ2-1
CATLPDRSSYNEQFF
TGTGCCACCCTCCCTGACCGTAGCTCCTACAATGAGCAGTTCTTC
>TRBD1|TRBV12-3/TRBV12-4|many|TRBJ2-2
CASSRQGSGTGELFF
TGTGCCAGCAGCCGACAGGGTTCGGGAACCGGGGAGCTGTTTTTT
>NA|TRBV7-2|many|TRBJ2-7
CASSFGDARHEQYF
TGTGCCAGCAGCTTCGGGGACGCCCGCCACGAGCAGTACTTC
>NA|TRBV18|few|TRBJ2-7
CASSPDRTRYEQYF
TGTGCCAGCTCACCTGACAGGACCCGATACGAGCAGTACTTC
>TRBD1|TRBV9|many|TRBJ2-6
CASSVEIQGVGSGANVLTF
TGTGCCAGCAGCGTAGAAATCCAGGGGGTGGGCTCTGGGGCCAACGTCCTGACTTTC
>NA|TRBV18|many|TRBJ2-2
CASFRAANTGELFF
TGTGCCAGCTTCCGGGCGGCGAACACCGGGGAGCTGTTTTTT
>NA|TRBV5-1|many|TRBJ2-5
CASSSIPGKGETQYF
TGCGCCAGCAGCTCGATCCCAGGGAAGGGGGAGACCCAGTACTTC
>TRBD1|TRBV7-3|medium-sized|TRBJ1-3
CASSFTGTGPGNTIYF
TGTGCCAGCAGCTTTACCGGGACAGGGCCTGGAAACACCATATATTTT
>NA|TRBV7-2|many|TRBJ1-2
CASSLEWSNYGYTF
TGTGCCAGCAGCTTAGAATGGAGCAACTATGGCTACACCTTC
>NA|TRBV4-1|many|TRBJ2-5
CASSRLEGETQYF
TGCGCCAGCAGCAGACTAGAGGGGGAGACCCAGTACTTC
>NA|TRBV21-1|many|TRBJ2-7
CASNPDRAPSYEQYF
TGTGCCAGCAATCCGGACAGGGCGCCTTCCTACGAGCAGTACTTC
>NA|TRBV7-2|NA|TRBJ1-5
CASEPGGASNQPQHF
TGTGCCAGCGAGCCGGGGGGAGCGAGCAATCAGCCCCAGCATTTT
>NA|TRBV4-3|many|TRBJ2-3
CASSQEPLSGGAGDTQYF
TGCGCCAGCAGCCAAGAGCCACTTAGCGGAGGGGCGGGAGATACGCAGTATTTT
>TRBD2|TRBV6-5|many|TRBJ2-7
CASKLSGGIVGEQYF
TGTGCCAGCAAACTCAGCGGGGGGATCGTTGGCGAGCAGTACTTC
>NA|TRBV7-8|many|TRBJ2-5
CASSPPVAQETQYF
TGTGCCAGCAGCCCACCGGTGGCACAAGAGACCCAGTACTTC
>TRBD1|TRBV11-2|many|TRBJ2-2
CASSPRQGASGELFF
TGTGCCAGCAGCCCCAGACAGGGGGCGTCCGGGGAGCTGTTTTTT
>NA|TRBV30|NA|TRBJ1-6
CARNEGINSPLHF
TGTGCTCGGAATGAGGGGATCAATTCACCCCTCCACTTT
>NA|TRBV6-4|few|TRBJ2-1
CASSVAQETYNEQFF
TGTGCCAGCAGTGTGGCCCAAGAAACCTACAATGAGCAGTTCTTC
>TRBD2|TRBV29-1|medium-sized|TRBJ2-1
CSVGGGLAGGRPYNEQFF
TGCAGCGTTGGCGGGGGACTAGCGGGGGGGCGCCCCTACAATGAGCAGTTCTTC
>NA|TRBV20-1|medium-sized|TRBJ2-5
CSAQDAGGPETQYF
TGCAGTGCCCAGGACGCCGGAGGGCCGGAGACCCAGTACTTC
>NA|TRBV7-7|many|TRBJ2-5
CASSLGVASRTQYF
TGTGCTAGCAGCTTAGGGGTAGCAAGTAGGACCCAGTACTTC
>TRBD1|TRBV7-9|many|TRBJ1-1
CASSLWTGGIAEAFF
TGTGCCAGCAGCCTATGGACAGGAGGCATTGCTGAAGCTTTCTTT
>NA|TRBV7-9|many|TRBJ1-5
CASSPLGPNQPQHF
TGTGCCAGCAGTCCATTGGGGCCCAATCAGCCCCAGCATTTT
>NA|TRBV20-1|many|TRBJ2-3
CSGGGRTDTQYF
TGCAGTGGCGGGGGCCGCACAGATACGCAGTATTTT
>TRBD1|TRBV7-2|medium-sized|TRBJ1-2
CASSKGQLLGYTF
TGTGCCAGCAGCAAGGGACAGTTATTAGGCTACACCTTC
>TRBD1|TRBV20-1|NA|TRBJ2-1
CSAWGDRGYNEQFF
TGCAGTGCTTGGGGCGACAGGGGTTACAATGAGCAGTTCTTC
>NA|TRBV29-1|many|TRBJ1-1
CSVESGRDTEAFF
TGCAGCGTTGAATCCGGTAGGGACACTGAAGCTTTCTTT
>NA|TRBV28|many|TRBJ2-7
CASGSGSTTYEQYF
TGTGCCAGCGGAAGTGGGTCCACAACCTACGAGCAGTACTTC
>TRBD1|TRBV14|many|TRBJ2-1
CASSPQGGYNEQFF
TGTGCCAGCAGCCCACAGGGGGGCTACAATGAGCAGTTCTTC
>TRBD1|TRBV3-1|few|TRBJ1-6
CASSWTGAGSYSPLHF
TGTGCCAGCAGCTGGACAGGAGCCGGCTCCTATTCACCCCTCCACTTT
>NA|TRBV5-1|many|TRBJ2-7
CASSGLGALNEQYF
TGCGCCAGCAGCGGACTCGGGGCCCTCAACGAGCAGTACTTC
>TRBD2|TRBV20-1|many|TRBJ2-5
CSARGSGGSQETQYF
TGCAGTGCAAGGGGTAGCGGGGGGTCCCAAGAGACCCAGTACTTC
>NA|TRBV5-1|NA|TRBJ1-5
CASRVGRAQHF
TGCGCCAGCAGAGTGGGGAGGGCCCAGCATTTT
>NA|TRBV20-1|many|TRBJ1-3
CSASSSRFSGNTIYF
TGCAGTGCTAGCTCTTCTCGGTTTTCTGGAAACACCATATATTTT
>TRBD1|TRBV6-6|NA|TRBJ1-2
CASTRDSYGYTF
TGTGCCAGCACGAGGGACAGCTATGGCTACACCTTC
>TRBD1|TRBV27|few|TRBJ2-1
CASSPRQGLNEQFF
TGTGCCAGCAGTCCGCGACAGGGCCTCAATGAGCAGTTCTTC
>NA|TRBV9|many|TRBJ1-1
CASSVGRTLNTEAFF
TGTGCCAGCAGCGTCGGTCGGACCCTGAACACTGAAGCTTTCTTT
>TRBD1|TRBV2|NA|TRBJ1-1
CASSGVPGQGVTEAFF
TGTGCCAGCAGTGGGGTACCGGGACAGGGTGTCACTGAAGCTTTCTTT
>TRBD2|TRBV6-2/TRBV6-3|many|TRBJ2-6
CASSQLLAGLGANVLTF
TGTGCCAGCAGTCAACTCTTAGCGGGGCTAGGGGCCAACGTCCTGACTTTC
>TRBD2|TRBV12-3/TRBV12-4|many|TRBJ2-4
CASSLRLAGLGAKNIQYF
TGTGCCAGCAGTTTACGCCTAGCGGGGCTGGGGGCCAAAAACATTCAGTACTTC
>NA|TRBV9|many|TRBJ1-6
CASSVSESYNSPLHF
TGTGCCAGCAGCGTAAGCGAGTCCTATAATTCACCCCTCCACTTT
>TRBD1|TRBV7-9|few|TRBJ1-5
CASSLTGAGDQPQHF
TGTGCCAGCAGCCTAACAGGGGCAGGCGATCAGCCCCAGCATTTT
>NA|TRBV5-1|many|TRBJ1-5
CASSPVDSSNQPQHF
TGCGCCAGCAGCCCCGTTGACAGTAGCAATCAGCCCCAGCATTTT
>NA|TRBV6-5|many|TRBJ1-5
CASSGRISNQPQHF
TGTGCCAGCAGTGGACGGATAAGCAATCAGCCCCAGCATTTT
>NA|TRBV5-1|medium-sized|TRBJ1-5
CASSRESNQPQHF
TGCGCCAGCTCCCGGGAAAGCAATCAGCCCCAGCATTTT
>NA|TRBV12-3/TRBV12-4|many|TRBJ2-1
CASSFLGTNEQFF
TGTGCCAGCAGTTTCCTGGGAACGAATGAGCAGTTCTTC
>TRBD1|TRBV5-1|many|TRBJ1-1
CASSLDRGITEAFF
TGCGCCAGCAGCTTGGACAGGGGGATCACTGAAGCTTTCTTT
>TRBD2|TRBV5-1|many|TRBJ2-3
CASSSTVLAGRGTDTQYF
TGCGCCAGCAGCTCCACCGTCCTAGCGGGGAGGGGCACAGATACGCAGTATTTT
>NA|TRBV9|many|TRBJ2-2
CASESLGAGSNTGELFF
TGTGCCAGCGAATCGTTGGGGGCAGGGTCGAACACCGGGGAGCTGTTTTTT